The sequence of this T cell receptor beta chain was determined in a study of beta chain features in type 1 diabetes. Overall study findings and caveats: Moderately but significantly shorter TCRB CDR3s were found in Type 1 diabetes patients in all four CD4+ subsets. Any PCR bias toward short templates would affect both groups alike.

V shed 7 bases and J 2 bases; nucleotides not matched to a gene: 4. The germline V gene encodes CDR1 SGHRS and CDR2 YFSETQ. This CDR3 comprises 14 residues. TCRB transcripts that were expressed got sequenced, as all of the isolated RNA had been reverse transcribed. Sequenced by immunoSEQ multiplex PCR; TCRdb stores in-frame clones only, minus some. The sample shows around 280,000 clones, roughly 15% of them seen only once. With respect to this clone: The antigen remains undetermined.

This rearrangement joins TRBV5-1 to TRBJ2-2; 8 bases are shared with TRBD2. The sequence was collected from a man younger than 35 with type 1 diabetes. Sequenced input: naive CD4+ T cells from blood. The CDR3: CASGSGSNTGELFF. The CDR3 nucleotides are TGCGCCAGCGGAAGCGGGAGTAACACCGGGGAGCTGTTTTTT.